These 23 T cell receptor beta chains were all obtained from the same sample, sequenced in a study of CD8+ T cells in alopecia areata. Indicated treatment: oral pan-JAK inhibitor, 5-10 mg twice daily. In each case, RNA was isolated and then reverse transcribed into cDNA as the sequencing template. Only in-frame clones appear in the TCRdb table, and some are missing; sequencing was by immunoSEQ multiplex PCR. Seen here are more than 200,000 clones, over 40% observed once, and the top ten hold 2% to 3%. Specimen: CD4+ T cells sorted from blood, collected at approximately week 36, from a patient treated with tofacitinib. These receptors all come from a human donor with alopecia areata.

This clone was seen a few times. The V gene is TRBV28, the J gene TRBJ2-4, with 7 bases aligning to TRBD1. The length of the CDR3 is 12 residues. V lost 6 bases, J lost 6 bases, and 2 bases stayed unmatched. CDR1 and CDR2 from the germline V gene are MDHEN and SYDVKM. In nucleotides, the CDR3 is TGTGCCAGCAGCAGACAGGGAAACATTCAGTACTTC. Amino acids: CASSRQGNIQYF.

As DNA, the CDR3 is TGTGCCAGCAGCCCCGACAGGTCGAATGAAAAACTGTTTTTT. Residues: CASSPDRSNEKLFF. This chain uses TRBV2 with TRBJ1-4; D might be TRBD1 (6 bases). CDR1 is SNHLY, CDR2 FYNNEI, per germline. CDR3 length equals 14 residues. V lost 6 bases to trimming and J lost 5 bases, with 13 bases between them.

The V gene is TRBV27, the J gene TRBJ2-7, with 14 bases aligning to TRBD2. The CDR3 has 17 amino acids. The germline CDR1 and CDR2 sequences are MNHEY and SMNVEV (reference sequence). The trim removed 5 bases at V and 0 bases at J, leaving 6 bases unmatched. The CDR3 region has the DNA TGTGCCAGCAGTGCCTATGGGACTAGCGGGAGCTCCTACGAGCAGTACTTC. Protein sequence: CASSAYGTSGSSYEQYF.

The V call is TRBV2, the J call TRBJ2-5; weak D call: TRBD2 (6 bases). V was cut by 6 bases and J by 4 bases, with 18 bases left in between. This CDR3 has 15 amino acids. The germline gives CDR1 SNHLY, CDR2 FYNNEI. The CDR3 region has the DNA TGTGCCAGCAGAGATGGGGGGACTTTCTTAGAGACCCAGTACTTC. This gives the protein CASRDGGTFLETQYF. The whole variable domain, filled in from reference TRBV2 and TRBJ2-5, reads EPEVTQTPSHQVTQMGQEVILRCVPISNHLYFYWYRQILGQKVEFLVSFYNNEISEKSEIFDDQFSVERPDGSNFTLKIRSTKLEDSAMYFCASRDGGTFLETQYFGPGTRLLVL.

This clone was seen just once. DNA for the CDR3: TGTGCCACCAGCAGACTAGCGGGAATGGGCACAGATACGCAGTATTTT. Amino acid sequence: CATSRLAGMGTDTQYF. The rearrangement links TRBV15 to TRBJ2-3; 9 bases agree with TRBD2. V gave up 2 bases and J gave up 1 base; unmatched junction bases: 4. Germline loops: CDR1 LNHNV, CDR2 YYDKDF (reference sequence). CDR3 length: 16 amino acids.

This clone was seen only a few times. The chain recombines TRBV27 with TRBJ2-2, with 8 bases matching TRBD1. V lost 4 bases, J lost 1 base, and 8 bases stayed unmatched. CDR1 and CDR2 (germline): MNHEY, SMNVEV (reference sequence). The CDR3 is 17 amino acids. CDR3 region: CASSSIARGLNTGELFF. For the CDR3, the DNA is TGTGCCAGCAGTTCAATCGCCAGGGGGCTGAACACCGGGGAGCTGTTTTTT.

Written as DNA, the CDR3 is TGTGCCAGCTCACTACAGGGGATGAACACTGAAGCTTTCTTT. This sequence encodes CASSLQGMNTEAFF. This chain uses TRBV18 with TRBJ1-1; TRBD1 aligns across 7 bases. The V and J ends lost 4 bases and 0 bases, in that order; junction bases with no gene match: 2. The CDR3 loop spans 14 amino acids. Germline values: CDR1 KGHSH, CDR2 LQKENI.

This clone showed up many times. The rearrangement joins TRBV5-4 to TRBJ1-1; D gene unclear. This CDR3 is built from 13 residues. V lost 0 bases and J 2 bases, leaving 5 bases between the germline ends. Germline V CDR1 and CDR2: SGHNT, YYREEE (reference sequence). CDR3 bases: TGTGCCAGCAGCTTGGAGCCCAACACTGAAGCTTTCTTT. It codes for CASSLEPNTEAFF.

This clone appeared a few times. The rearrangement links TRBV30 to TRBJ2-2; tentative D call: TRBD2 (5 bases). CDR3 size: 15 residues. V shed 4 bases and J shed 4 bases, with 16 bases lying between them. Per the germline V gene, CDR1 is GTSNPN and CDR2 is SVGIG (reference sequence). CDR3 protein: CAWKRTAAPTGELFF. The CDR3 nucleotides are TGTGCCTGGAAGCGGACTGCCGCCCCCACCGGGGAGCTGTTTTTT.

In this sample, this clone turned up a few times. The chain links TRBV7-3 to TRBJ2-2; the match to TRBD1 covers 8 bases. Germline lookup yields CDR1 SGHTA and CDR2 FQGTGA. The CDR3 runs to 15 residues. V trimming: 4 bases; J trimming: 6 bases; junction bases outside the gene matches: 7. The CDR3 region is CASSSTSGGPGELFF. In DNA, the CDR3 is TGTGCCAGCAGCTCGACCTCAGGGGGCCCCGGGGAGCTGTTTTTT.

The chain has TRBV30 and TRBJ2-7; D uncertain. V lost 0 bases and J lost 4, with 7 bases in between. CDR3 size: 12 residues. Germline V gene lookup returns CDR1 GTSNPN and CDR2 SVGIG (reference sequence). Here the CDR3 reads CAWSVSMYEQYF. CDR3 DNA sequence: TGTGCCTGGAGTGTGTCCATGTACGAGCAGTACTTC.

This chain connects TRBV2 to TRBJ2-7, with D uncertain. The germline CDR1 and CDR2 sequences are SNHLY and FYNNEI. Trimming took off 4 bases at V and 7 bases at J, with 11 bases between the two ends. The CDR3 loop spans 12 amino acids. CDR3 region: CASSVDIYEQYF. CDR3 bases: TGTGCCAGCAGTGTAGACATTTATGAGCAGTACTTC.

The rearrangement joins TRBV6-6 to TRBJ2-7; D perhaps matches TRBD2 (6 bases). The CDR3 contains 12 residues. Trimming took off 9 bases at V and 6 bases at J, with 15 bases between the two ends. Germline CDR1 is MNHNY and CDR2 is SVGAGI (reference sequence). The CDR3 is CASGGSGGEQYF. CDR3 in DNA: TGTGCCAGTGGAGGGAGTGGAGGCGAGCAGTACTTC.

The CDR3 spells CASSLLANGELFF. The CDR3 DNA reads as TGTGCCAGCAGCTTACTAGCCAACGGGGAGCTGTTTTTT. The chain recombines TRBV7-2 with TRBJ2-2; possibly TRBD2 for D (5 bases). This CDR3 contains 13 residues. Germline CDR1 reads SGHTA; CDR2 reads FQGNSA. The V and J ends lost 2 bases and 7 bases respectively, with 8 bases between them. The full variable domain, rest sourced from reference TRBV7-2 and TRBJ2-2, is GAGVSQSPSNKVTEKGKDVELRCDPISGHTALYWYRQSLGQGLEFLIYFQGNSAPDKSGLPSDRFSAERTGGSVSTLTIQRTQQEDSAVYLCASSLLANGELFFGEGSRLTVL.

The chain recombines TRBV27 with TRBJ2-7; 7 nucleotides line up with TRBD1. The CDR3 is 13 amino acids. J gave up 4 bases and V 6 bases, and 6 bases lay outside the gene matches. Germline lookup yields CDR1 MNHEY and CDR2 SMNVEV (reference sequence). The CDR3 sequence: CASRMDRSYEQYF. The CDR3 region has the DNA TGTGCCAGCAGGATGGACAGGAGTTACGAGCAGTACTTC.

This sequence joins TRBV19 and TRBJ2-1, with D perhaps matching TRBD2 (5 bases). This CDR3 has 14 amino acids. Looked up from germline, CDR1 is LNHDA and CDR2 is SQIVND (reference sequence). V was trimmed by 4 bases and J by 6 bases, leaving 13 bases between them. The DNA of the CDR3 is TGTGCCAGTAGTACGACTATAGTCGTCAATGAGCAGTTCTTC. Translated: CASSTTIVVNEQFF.

The CDR3: CSVGRLAGGNTGELFF. DNA for the CDR3: TGCAGCGTTGGCAGACTAGCGGGAGGGAACACCGGGGAGCTGTTTTTT. The chain joins TRBV29-1 to TRBJ2-2, with TRBD2 identical over 13 bases. Per the germline V gene, CDR1 is SQVTM and CDR2 is ANQGSEA. After removal of 4 bases from V and 1 base from J, the junction contained 3 bases not matched to a gene. The CDR3 has 16 residues.

This clone was counted only a few times. The chain has TRBV4-3 and TRBJ2-1; possible D gene TRBD1, 6 bases. With 4 bases removed from V and 3 bases from J, the gap between germline ends came to 13 bases. Germline loops: CDR1 LGHNA, CDR2 YSLEER. This CDR3 is built from 15 residues. The CDR3 loop is CASSPGGQNYNEQFF. The CDR3 DNA follows: TGCGCCAGCAGCCCCGGCGGACAGAACTACAATGAGCAGTTCTTC.

The CDR3 region is CASSRREAGGGQETQYF. CDR3 nucleotides: TGTGCCAGCAGTCGTCGCGAGGCGGGAGGGGGCCAAGAGACCCAGTACTTC. V usage is TRBV28 and J usage is TRBJ2-5, with 9 nucleotides matching TRBD2. This CDR3 is built from 17 residues. V lost 5 bases to trimming and J lost 1 base; unmatched junction nucleotides: 11. Per the germline V gene, CDR1 is MDHEN and CDR2 is SYDVKM.

The chain has TRBV30 and TRBJ1-4, with TRBD1 as a possible D gene (5 bases). The CDR3 covers 15 residues. Germline CDR1 GTSNPN, CDR2 SVGIG (reference sequence). Trimming took off 0 bases at V and 4 bases at J, with 12 bases between the two ends. The CDR3 nucleotides are TGTGCCTGGAGTGTACCCTGGGGGGTTAATGAAAAACTGTTTTTT. Its protein is CAWSVPWGVNEKLFF.

V and J are TRBV5-6 and TRBJ1-2; a possible D gene is TRBD1 (5 bases). CDR3 length equals 15 residues. The V gene's germline CDR1 is SGHDT and CDR2 YYEEEE. V was cut by 4 bases and J by 0 bases, with 13 bases left in between. CDR3 coding DNA: TGTGCCAGCAGCCTTACTGACAGCACTAACTATGGCTACACCTTC. It yields the protein CASSLTDSTNYGYTF.

The V gene is TRBV19, the J gene TRBJ2-7; D possibly matches TRBD1 or TRBD2 (5 bases each). From germline, CDR1 is LNHDA and CDR2 SQIVND (reference sequence). Trimming pared 7 bases from V and 6 bases from J, leaving 22 bases between. The CDR3 runs to 15 residues. CDR3: CASTTAGSVRGEQYF. CDR3 in DNA: TGTGCCAGTACGACCGCAGGGTCGGTTCGGGGCGAGCAGTACTTC.

J is TRBJ1-4 and V is TRBV15, with a tentative D call TRBD1 (6 bases). This CDR3 comprises 15 residues. Trimming removed 2 bases from V and 6 bases from J, with 13 bases in between. The V gene's germline CDR1 is LNHNV and CDR2 YYDKDF (reference sequence). In DNA form, the CDR3 reads TGTGCCACCAGCAGACAGGGGAAGGAGGATGAAAAACTGTTTTTT. Protein: CATSRQGKEDEKLFF.